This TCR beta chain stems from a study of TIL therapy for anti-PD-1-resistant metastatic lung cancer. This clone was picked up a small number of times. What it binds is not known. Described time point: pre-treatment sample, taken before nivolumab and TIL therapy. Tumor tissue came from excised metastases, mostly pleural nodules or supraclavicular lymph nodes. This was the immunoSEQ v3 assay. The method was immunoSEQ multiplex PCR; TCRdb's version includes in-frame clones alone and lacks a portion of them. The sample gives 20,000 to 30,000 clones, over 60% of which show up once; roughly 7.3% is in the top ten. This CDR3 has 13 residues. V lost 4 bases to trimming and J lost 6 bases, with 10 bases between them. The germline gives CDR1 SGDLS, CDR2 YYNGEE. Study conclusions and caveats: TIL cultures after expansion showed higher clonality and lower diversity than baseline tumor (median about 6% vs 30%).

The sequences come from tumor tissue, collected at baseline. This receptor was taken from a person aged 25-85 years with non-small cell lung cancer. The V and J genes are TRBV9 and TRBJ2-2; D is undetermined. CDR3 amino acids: CASSPVVAGELFF. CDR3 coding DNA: TGTGCCAGCAGCCCGGTGGTAGCCGGGGAGCTGTTTTTT.